These T cell receptor beta chains were read from a single sample in a study of T cell responses to AZD1222 COVID-19 vaccine. Sequencing was performed with immunoSEQ multiplex PCR; in TCRdb, only in-frame clones are kept and a portion is missing. This sample carries tens of thousands of clones, 70% to 85% of them seen once, and the ten largest clones take around 21%. This sample comprised peripheral blood, obtained on day 0 of AZD1222 vaccination. The receptor set was obtained from an adult in good health. Each CDR3 is given with its conserved first and last residue. D genes are given only for firm matches. Not all rows give a size; the values are once, few, many and, for expanded clones, a class.

V,D,J,size,DNA,CDR3
TRBV6-6,TRBD1,TRBJ1-2,NA,TGTGCCAGCAGTTACCCGCTTACAGGGGACTATGGCTACACCTTC,CASSYPLTGDYGYTF
TRBV7-9,NA,TRBJ1-1,NA,TGTGCCAGCAGCGCCGAACCGGGCACTGAAGCTTTCTTT,CASSAEPGTEAFF
TRBV6-5,NA,TRBJ2-3,NA,TGTGCCAGCAGTTACGACGCGGGGAGGGATACGCAGTATTTT,CASSYDAGRDTQYF
TRBV19,TRBD2,TRBJ2-5,NA,TGTGCCAGTAGTATCCGGACTAGGAGGGAGACCCAGTACTTC,CASSIRTRRETQYF
TRBV30,NA,TRBJ2-1,NA,TGTGCCTGGAGTTCTACGTACAATGAGCAGTTCTTC,CAWSSTYNEQFF
TRBV2,NA,TRBJ2-7,NA,TGTGCCAGCAGTGAACAATGGACCTCCTACGAGCAGTACTTC,CASSEQWTSYEQYF
TRBV7-2,TRBD2,TRBJ2-4,NA,TGTGCCAGCAGTCCCAAACTAGCGGGAGTTGGCATTCAGTACTTC,CASSPKLAGVGIQYF
TRBV28,NA,TRBJ2-5,NA,TGTGCCAGCAGTTTAATGGACTCCCTTGTCGACCCAAACCAAGAGACCCAGTACTTC,CASSLMDSLVDPNQETQYF
TRBV6-4,NA,TRBJ2-5,NA,TGTGCCAGCAGTTACAGGGTTGGAGAGACCCAGTACTTC,CASSYRVGETQYF
TRBV5-1,NA,TRBJ2-3,NA,TGCGCCAGCAGCTTGGACTACGCCACAGATACGCAGTATTTT,CASSLDYATDTQYF
TRBV5-4,TRBD1,TRBJ1-3,NA,TGTGCCAGCAGCTTGGACAGGGGAGGGGGAAACACCATATATTTT,CASSLDRGGGNTIYF
TRBV24-1,NA,TRBJ2-6,NA,TGTGCCACCAGTGATACCCGCCAGGCGGCCGGGGCCAACGTCCTGACTTTC,CATSDTRQAAGANVLTF
TRBV11-3,TRBD2,TRBJ2-2,NA,TGTGCCAGCAGCTTAGATCTGACTAGCGGAACCACCGGGGAGCTGTTTTTT,CASSLDLTSGTTGELFF
TRBV18,TRBD1,TRBJ1-5,NA,TGTGCCAGCTCACTGGGACAGGTGAGCAATCAGCCCCAGCATTTT,CASSLGQVSNQPQHF
TRBV3-1/TRBV3-2,TRBD1,TRBJ1-2,few,TGTGCCAGCAGCCAAGATTCGGACAGGGGGATCGGAGCGTATGGCTACACCTTC,CASSQDSDRGIGAYGYTF
TRBV6-5,TRBD2,TRBJ2-1,NA,TGTGCCAGCAGTTATTTGAACGGGGGAGGGAGGGGTGAGCAGTTCTTC,CASSYLNGGGRGEQFF
TRBV2,TRBD1,TRBJ2-2,few,TGTGCCAGCAGGGCCGGGACAGCTAACACCGGGGAGCTGTTTTTT,CASRAGTANTGELFF
TRBV5-1,NA,TRBJ1-4,NA,TGCGCCAGCAGCTCCATCGGGGGAGATTCGAAACTGTTTTTT,CASSSIGGDSKLFF
TRBV7-9,NA,TRBJ1-5,NA,TGTGCCAGCAGCTTTGGACTGGATCAGCCCCAGCATTTT,CASSFGLDQPQHF
TRBV3-1/TRBV3-2,NA,TRBJ2-2,few,TGTGCCAGCATCGGGGACACCGGGGAGCTGTTTTTT,CASIGDTGELFF
TRBV19,TRBD2,TRBJ2-7,once,TGTGCCAGTAGTGCCTGGGGTAGCGGGAGGGCCTCCTACGAGCAGTACTTC,CASSAWGSGRASYEQYF
TRBV27,NA,TRBJ2-3,NA,TGTGCCAGCAGGAGTTGGGCAGATACGCAGTATTTT,CASRSWADTQYF
TRBV15,TRBD2,TRBJ2-7,NA,TGTGCCACCAGCGAAGGACTAGCGGGAGTGGGGGAGCAGTACTTC,CATSEGLAGVGEQYF